These 7 T cell receptor beta chains were sequenced from one sample in a study of blood T cell repertoires in COVID-19. Libraries were prepared by immunoSEQ multiplex PCR; TCRdb keeps only in-frame clonotypes and omits some of them. This table has 100,000 to 150,000 clones, roughly three quarters appearing once. The sample consisted of peripheral blood. The receptors were sampled from a man aged 35 to 55 with active or convalescent COVID-19.

This chain connects TRBV7-9 to TRBJ1-1, with D possibly matching TRBD1 (5 bases). The V end was cut by 4 bases, the J end by 0 bases, with 12 bases between. The CDR3 has 15 residues. CDR1 SEHNR and CDR2 FQNEAQ come from the germline V gene (reference sequence). CDR3 loop: CASSYAGRVNTEAFF. Here the CDR3 DNA reads TGTGCCAGCAGCTACGCGGGACGGGTGAACACTGAAGCTTTCTTT.

The chain uses TRBV28 and TRBJ1-2, with TRBD1 as a possible D gene (5 bases). CDR3 size: 12 residues. Trimming stripped 8 bases from V and 8 bases from J, with 15 bases between. Germline V lookup: CDR1 MDHEN, CDR2 SYDVKM. The CDR3 DNA reads TGTGCCAGCTCACAGGAAGCCGCGGGCTACACCTTC. Its protein is CASSQEAAGYTF.

This rearrangement joins TRBV2 to TRBJ2-5; D unresolved. Deletions cut 8 bases from V and 3 bases from J, with 4 bases between. CDR1 and CDR2 (germline): SNHLY, FYNNEI. The CDR3 is 10 amino acids. CDR3 in DNA: TGTGCCAGCGGAGAAGAGACCCAGTACTTC. As protein: CASGEETQYF.

This clone was counted between two and nine times. The chain has TRBV9 and TRBJ1-1; 7 nucleotides agree with TRBD1. The trim removed 3 bases at V and 0 bases at J, leaving 14 bases unmatched. Per the germline V gene, CDR1 is SGDLS and CDR2 is YYNGEE. CDR3 length equals 18 residues. CDR3: CASSARQGSPLMNTEAFF. The CDR3 coding sequence is TGTGCCAGCAGCGCCAGACAGGGCTCCCCTTTGATGAACACTGAAGCTTTCTTT.

This clone was found once. This chain uses TRBV7-2 with TRBJ2-2; D uncertain. The CDR3 is 14 amino acids. Germline loops: CDR1 SGHTA, CDR2 FQGNSA. The V end was cut by 5 bases, the J end by 5 bases, with 12 bases between. The CDR3 DNA follows: TGTGCCAGCAGCCGCCCCACGAGGACCGGGGAGCTGTTTTTT. Its protein product is CASSRPTRTGELFF.

This chain uses TRBV30 with TRBJ1-1; D perhaps matches TRBD1 (6 bases). With 4 bases removed from V and 4 bases from J, the gap between germline ends came to 13 bases. This CDR3 region has 13 residues. Germline values: CDR1 GTSNPN, CDR2 SVGIG (reference sequence). The CDR3 region has the DNA TGTGCCTGGACCAACCGGGGGGCCACTGAAGCTTTCTTT. As protein: CAWTNRGATEAFF.

The rearrangement joins TRBV28 to TRBJ1-2, with D uncertain. CDR3 length equals 14 residues. V was cut by 4 bases and J by 4 bases, with 13 bases left in between. CDR1 and CDR2 (germline): MDHEN, SYDVKM. The CDR3 region has the DNA TGTGCCAGCAGTTCCCCGGGTACCCCCTATGGCTACACCTTC. Translated, it gives CASSSPGTPYGYTF.